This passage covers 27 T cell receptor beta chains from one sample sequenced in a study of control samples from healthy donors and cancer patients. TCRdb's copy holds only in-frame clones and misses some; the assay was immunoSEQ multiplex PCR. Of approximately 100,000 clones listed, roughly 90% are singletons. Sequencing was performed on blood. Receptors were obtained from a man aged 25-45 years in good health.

CDR3 DNA sequence: TGTGCCAGCAGCGTTGGTGCTAGCGGGTCGGGTGATACGCAGTATTTT. Residues: CASSVGASGSGDTQYF. The chain carries TRBV9 and TRBJ2-3, with TRBD2 matching over 8 bases. Germline V CDR1 and CDR2: SGDLS, YYNGEE. The V segment lost 2 bases and the J segment 6 bases; nucleotides outside the gene matches: 11. The CDR3 spans 16 residues. Complete variable domain (other parts from reference TRBV9 and TRBJ2-3): DSGVTQTPKHLITATGQRVTLRCSPRSGDLSVYWYQQSLDQGLQFLIQYYNGEERAKGNILERFSAQQFPDLHSELNLSSLELGDSALYFCASSVGASGSGDTQYFGPGTRLTVL.

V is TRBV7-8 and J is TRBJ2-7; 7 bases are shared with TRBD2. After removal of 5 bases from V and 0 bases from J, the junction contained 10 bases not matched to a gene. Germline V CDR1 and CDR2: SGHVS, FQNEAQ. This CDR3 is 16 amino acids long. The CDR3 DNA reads TGTGCCAGCAGCCAATCGGGCGGGAGTGGCTCCTACGAGCAGTACTTC. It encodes CASSQSGGSGSYEQYF.

This CDR3 is CASSSGYTDTQYF. CDR3 DNA sequence: TGTGCCAGTTCTAGCGGTTACACAGATACGCAGTATTTT. V usage is TRBV19 and J usage is TRBJ2-3; the match to TRBD2 covers 7 bases. The CDR3 consists of 13 residues. Germline V gives CDR1 LNHDA, CDR2 SQIVND (reference sequence). V lost 8 bases, J lost 2 bases, and 4 bases stayed unmatched.

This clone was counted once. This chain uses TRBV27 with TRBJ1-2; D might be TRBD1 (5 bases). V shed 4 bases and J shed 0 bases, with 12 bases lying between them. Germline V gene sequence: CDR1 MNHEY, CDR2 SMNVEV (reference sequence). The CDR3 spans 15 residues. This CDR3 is CASSSAGQANYGYTF. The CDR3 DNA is TGTGCCAGCAGTTCCGCAGGGCAAGCTAACTATGGCTACACCTTC.

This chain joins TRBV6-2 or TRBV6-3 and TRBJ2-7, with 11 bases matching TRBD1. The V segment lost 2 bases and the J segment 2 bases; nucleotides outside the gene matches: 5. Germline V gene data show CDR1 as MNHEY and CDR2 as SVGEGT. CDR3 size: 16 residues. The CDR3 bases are TGTGCCAGCAGTTACCCCGGGACAGGGGGACCCTACGAGCAGTACTTC. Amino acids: CASSYPGTGGPYEQYF.

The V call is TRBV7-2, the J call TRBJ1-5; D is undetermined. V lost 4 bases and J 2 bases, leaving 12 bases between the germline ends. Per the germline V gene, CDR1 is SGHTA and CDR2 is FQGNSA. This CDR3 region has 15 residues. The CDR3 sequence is CASSSTGGGNQPQHF. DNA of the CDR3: TGTGCCAGCAGCTCTACCGGCGGGGGCAATCAGCCCCAGCATTTT.

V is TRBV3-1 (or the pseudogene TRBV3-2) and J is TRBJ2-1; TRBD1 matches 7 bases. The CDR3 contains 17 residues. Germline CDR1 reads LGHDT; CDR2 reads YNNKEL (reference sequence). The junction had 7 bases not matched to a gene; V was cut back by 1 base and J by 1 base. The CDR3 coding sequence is TGTGCCAGCAGCCAAGCGTTAGGGACAGTTTCCTACAATGAGCAGTTCTTC. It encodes CASSQALGTVSYNEQFF.

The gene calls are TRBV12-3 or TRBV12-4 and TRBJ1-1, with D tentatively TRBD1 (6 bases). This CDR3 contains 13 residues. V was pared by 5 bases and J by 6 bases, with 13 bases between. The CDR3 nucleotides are TGTGCCAGCAGTGGGGGGCGGGGGGCTGAAGCTTTCTTT. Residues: CASSGGRGAEAFF.

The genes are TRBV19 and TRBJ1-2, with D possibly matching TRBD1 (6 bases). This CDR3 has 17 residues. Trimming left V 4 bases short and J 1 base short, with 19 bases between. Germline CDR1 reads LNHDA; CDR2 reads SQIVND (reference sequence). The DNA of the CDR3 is TGTGCCAGTAGTACCGGGGGGCCGTGGGTTCTTAACTATGGCTACACCTTC. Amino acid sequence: CASSTGGPWVLNYGYTF.

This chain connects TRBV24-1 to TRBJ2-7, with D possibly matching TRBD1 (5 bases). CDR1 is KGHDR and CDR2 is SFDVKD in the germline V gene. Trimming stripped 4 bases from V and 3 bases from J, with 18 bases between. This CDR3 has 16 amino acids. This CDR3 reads CATSDSSGHRLYEQYV. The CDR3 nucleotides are TGTGCCACCAGTGACTCCTCCGGACACCGCCTCTACGAGCAGTACGTC.

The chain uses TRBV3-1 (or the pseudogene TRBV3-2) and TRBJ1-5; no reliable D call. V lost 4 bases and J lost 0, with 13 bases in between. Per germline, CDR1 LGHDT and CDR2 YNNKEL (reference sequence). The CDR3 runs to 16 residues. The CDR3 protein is CASSPSFGSSNQPQHF. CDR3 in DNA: TGTGCCAGCAGCCCATCATTCGGGAGTAGCAATCAGCCCCAGCATTTT.

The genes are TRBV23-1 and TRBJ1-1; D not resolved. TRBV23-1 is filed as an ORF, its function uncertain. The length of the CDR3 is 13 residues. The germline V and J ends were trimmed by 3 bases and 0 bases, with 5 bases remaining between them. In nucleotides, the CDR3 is TGCGCCAGCAGTCACTCGGTGAACACTGAAGCTTTCTTT. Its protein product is CASSHSVNTEAFF.

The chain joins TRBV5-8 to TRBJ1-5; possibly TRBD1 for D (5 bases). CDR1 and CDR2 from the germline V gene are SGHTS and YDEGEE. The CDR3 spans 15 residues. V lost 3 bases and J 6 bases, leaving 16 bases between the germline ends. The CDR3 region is CASSSGGAVRQPQHF. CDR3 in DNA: TGTGCCAGCAGCTCCGGAGGGGCAGTGCGTCAGCCCCAGCATTTT. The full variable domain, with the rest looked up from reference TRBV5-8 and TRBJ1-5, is EAGVTQSPTHLIKTRGQQATLRCSPISGHTSVYWYQQALGLGLQFLLWYDEGEERNRGNFPPRFSGRQFPNYSSELNVNALELEDSALYLCASSSGGAVRQPQHFGDGTRLSIL.

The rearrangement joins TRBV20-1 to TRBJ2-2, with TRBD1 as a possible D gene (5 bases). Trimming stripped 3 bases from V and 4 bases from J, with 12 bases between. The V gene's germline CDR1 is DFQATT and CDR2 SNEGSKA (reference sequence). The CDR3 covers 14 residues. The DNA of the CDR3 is TGCAGTGCTAGTGGATTTGGGGCCACCGGGGAGCTGTTTTTT. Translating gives CSASGFGATGELFF.

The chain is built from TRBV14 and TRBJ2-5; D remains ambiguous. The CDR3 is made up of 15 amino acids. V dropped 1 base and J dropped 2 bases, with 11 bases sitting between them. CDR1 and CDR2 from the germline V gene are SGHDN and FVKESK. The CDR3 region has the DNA TGTGCCAGCAGCCAAGGTTCGCAGATACAAGAGACCCAGTACTTC. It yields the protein CASSQGSQIQETQYF. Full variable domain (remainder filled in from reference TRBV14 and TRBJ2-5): EAGVTQFPSHSVIEKGQTVTLRCDPISGHDNLYWYRRVMGKEIKFLLHFVKESKQDESGMPNNRFLAERTGGTYSTLKVQPAELEDSGVYFCASSQGSQIQETQYFGPGTRLLVL.

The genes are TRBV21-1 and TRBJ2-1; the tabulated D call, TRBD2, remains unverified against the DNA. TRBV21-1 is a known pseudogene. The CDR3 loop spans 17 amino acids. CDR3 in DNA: TGTGCCAGCAGCCGAGAGACGACTAGCGGGAGATCAGACGAGCAGTTCTTC. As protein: CASSRETTSGRSDEQFF.

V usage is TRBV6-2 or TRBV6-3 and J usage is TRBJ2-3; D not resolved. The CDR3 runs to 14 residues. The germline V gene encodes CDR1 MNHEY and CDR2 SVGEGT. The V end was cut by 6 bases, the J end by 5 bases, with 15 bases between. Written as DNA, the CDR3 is TGTGCCAGCAGCCAGACCACTTACGGAGATACGCAGTATTTT. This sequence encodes CASSQTTYGDTQYF.

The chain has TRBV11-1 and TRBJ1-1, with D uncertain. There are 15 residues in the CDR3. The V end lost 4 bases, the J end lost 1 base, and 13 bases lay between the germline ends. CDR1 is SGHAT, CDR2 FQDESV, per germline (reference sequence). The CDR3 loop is CASSWRSGTNTEAFF. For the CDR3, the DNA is TGTGCCAGCAGCTGGAGGAGCGGAACGAACACTGAAGCTTTCTTT.

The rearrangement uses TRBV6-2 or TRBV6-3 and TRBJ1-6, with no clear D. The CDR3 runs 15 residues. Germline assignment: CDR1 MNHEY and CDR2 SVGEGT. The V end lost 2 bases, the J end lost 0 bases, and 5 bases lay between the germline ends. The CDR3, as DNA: TGTGCCAGCAGTTACCAGAGCTCCTATAATTCACCCCTCCACTTT. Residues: CASSYQSSYNSPLHF.

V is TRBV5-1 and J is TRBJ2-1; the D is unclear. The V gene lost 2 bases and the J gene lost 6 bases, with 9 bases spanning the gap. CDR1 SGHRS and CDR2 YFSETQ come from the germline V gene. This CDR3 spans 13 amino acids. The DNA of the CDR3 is TGCGCCAGCAGCTTAGAACGGCCCAATGAGCAGTTCTTC. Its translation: CASSLERPNEQFF.

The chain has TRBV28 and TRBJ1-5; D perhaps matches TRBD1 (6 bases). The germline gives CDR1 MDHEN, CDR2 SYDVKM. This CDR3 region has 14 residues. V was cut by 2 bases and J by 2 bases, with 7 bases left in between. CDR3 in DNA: TGTGCCAGCAGTTTAGGGGGCGGCAATCAGCCCCAGCATTTT. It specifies CASSLGGGNQPQHF. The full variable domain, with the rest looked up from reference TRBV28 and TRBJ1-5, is DVKVTQSSRYLVKRTGEKVFLECVQDMDHENMFWYRQDPGLGLRLIYFSYDVKMKEKGDIPEGYSVSREKKERFSLILESASTNQTSMYLCASSLGGGNQPQHFGDGTRLSIL.

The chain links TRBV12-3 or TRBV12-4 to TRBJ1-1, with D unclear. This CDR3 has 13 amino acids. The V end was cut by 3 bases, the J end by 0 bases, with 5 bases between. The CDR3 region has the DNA TGTGCCAGCAGTTTTACGGTGAACACTGAAGCTTTCTTT. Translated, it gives CASSFTVNTEAFF.

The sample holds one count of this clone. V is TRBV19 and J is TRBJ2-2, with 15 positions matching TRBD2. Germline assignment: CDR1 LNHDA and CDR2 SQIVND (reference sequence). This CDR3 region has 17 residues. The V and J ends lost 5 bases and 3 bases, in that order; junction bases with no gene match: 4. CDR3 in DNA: TGTGCCAGTAGTCGGACTAGCGGGAGGGGTGACACCGGGGAGCTGTTTTTT. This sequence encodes CASSRTSGRGDTGELFF.

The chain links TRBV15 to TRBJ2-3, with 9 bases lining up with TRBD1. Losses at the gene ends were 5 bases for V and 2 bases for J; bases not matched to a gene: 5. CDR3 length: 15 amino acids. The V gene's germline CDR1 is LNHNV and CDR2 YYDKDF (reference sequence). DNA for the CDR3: TGTGCCACCAGCCCTCGGGACAGGGACACAGATACGCAGTATTTT. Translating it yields CATSPRDRDTDTQYF.

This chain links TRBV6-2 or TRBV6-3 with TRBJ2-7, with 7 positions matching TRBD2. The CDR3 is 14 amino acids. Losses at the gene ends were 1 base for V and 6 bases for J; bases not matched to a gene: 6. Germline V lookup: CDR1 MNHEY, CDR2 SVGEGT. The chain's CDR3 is CASSYLREIPEQYF. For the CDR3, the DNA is TGTGCCAGCAGTTACTTGCGGGAGATCCCCGAGCAGTACTTC.

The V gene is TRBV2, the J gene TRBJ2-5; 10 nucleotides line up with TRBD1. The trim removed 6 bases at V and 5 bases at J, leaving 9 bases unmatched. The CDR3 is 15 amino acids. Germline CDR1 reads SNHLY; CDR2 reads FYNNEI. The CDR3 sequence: CASSEGTGVGETQYF. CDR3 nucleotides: TGTGCCAGCAGCGAGGGGACAGGGGTAGGCGAGACCCAGTACTTC.

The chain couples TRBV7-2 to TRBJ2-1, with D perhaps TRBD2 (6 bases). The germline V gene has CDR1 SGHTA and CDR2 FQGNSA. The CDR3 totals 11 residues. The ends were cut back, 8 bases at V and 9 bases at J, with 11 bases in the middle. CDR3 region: CASGRGGEQFF. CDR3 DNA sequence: TGTGCCAGCGGCCGGGGAGGTGAGCAGTTCTTC.